This T cell receptor (beta chain) was recorded in a study of blood T cell repertoires in COVID-19. Study-wide context: Spain, Italy and the United States supplied samples that represented acute and convalescent COVID-19. T cells, B-cell-depleted T cells, or PBMCs provided the cDNA or gDNA that served as material.

Patients at the Seattle site were enrolled during active infection and followed longitudinally. This clone was counted between two and nine times. The CDR3 has 14 residues. V was clipped by 6 bases and J by 2 bases; unmatched bases: 3. CDR1 is WSHSY and CDR2 is SAAADI in the germline V gene. Per the authors' pipeline: For nucleated cells, counts were estimated from reference gene primer amplification. The assay was immunoSEQ multiplex PCR, and TCRdb's table has in-frame clones only and misses some. The DNA gave D and trimming, while V, J and clone size come from that table. The table lists 200,000 to 250,000 clones, approximately 80% of them singletons.

Sequences were obtained from peripheral blood. This TCR came from a woman of 80 years or more with COVID-19, enrolled during active disease. The chain links TRBV10-2 to TRBJ1-2, with 10 bases aligning to TRBD1. The CDR3 nucleotides read TGCGCCAGCAGCTGGGGACAGGGGAACTATGGCTACACCTTC. Translation gives CASSWGQGNYGYTF.